This passage covers 25 T cell receptor beta chains from one sample sequenced in a study of blood T cell repertoires in COVID-19. The table came from immunoSEQ multiplex PCR; TCRdb's copy has only in-frame clones and leaves some out. The table shows roughly 70,000 clones, with roughly 79% occurring only once. The sequenced material came from peripheral blood. The receptors were gathered from a woman aged 55-70 years with acute or convalescent COVID-19.

This clone has only a few counts. The chain is built from TRBV11-2 and TRBJ2-7, with TRBD1 identical over 10 bases. Germline trimming cut 7 bases from V and 6 bases from J; bases unmatched to any gene: 12. The CDR3 is 15 residues long. The germline V gene encodes CDR1 SGHAT and CDR2 FQNNGV. This CDR3 is CASNGAGTGALEQYF. The DNA of the CDR3 is TGTGCCAGCAATGGGGCTGGGACAGGGGCTCTCGAGCAGTACTTC.

This chain uses TRBV3-1 (or the pseudogene TRBV3-2) with TRBJ2-5; 11 bases agree with TRBD2. Germline CDR1 is LGHDT and CDR2 is YNNKEL (reference sequence). The V gene end was trimmed by 3 bases and the J gene end by 5 bases; junction bases not matched to a gene: 5. The CDR3 runs to 15 residues. This chain's CDR3 is CASSHRSSGGETQYF. The CDR3 region has the DNA TGTGCCAGCAGCCATAGGTCTAGCGGGGGGGAGACCCAGTACTTC.

CDR3: CASSPQRNSEGYTF. CDR3 in DNA: TGTGCCAGCAGCCCCCAGCGGAATTCGGAGGGCTACACCTTC. The rearrangement links TRBV7-3 to TRBJ1-2; no definite D call. Trimming removed 5 bases at V and 8 bases at J, with 18 bases between. CDR3 size: 14 residues. Germline CDR1 is SGHTA and CDR2 is FQGTGA.

The DNA of the CDR3 is TGTGCCAGTAGTATAGGTGGGACAGGGGTTAACTATGGCTACACCTTC. It codes for CASSIGGTGVNYGYTF. V and J are TRBV19 and TRBJ1-2; TRBD1 agrees at 10 bases. The V gene's germline CDR1 is LNHDA and CDR2 SQIVND (reference sequence). The CDR3 runs to 16 residues. With 1 base clipped from V and 1 base from J, the junction kept 3 bases outside the gene matches.

The chain carries TRBV11-2 and TRBJ2-7; D ambiguous. The CDR3 loop spans 15 amino acids. The V gene lost 5 bases and the J gene lost 4 bases, with 18 bases spanning the gap. Looked up from germline, CDR1 is SGHAT and CDR2 is FQNNGV. The CDR3 region has the DNA TGTGCCAGCAGCGTGAATCCGGGTCCATCTTACGAGCAGTACTTC. Residues: CASSVNPGPSYEQYF.

This rearrangement joins TRBV28 to TRBJ2-5, with a weak D call TRBD1 (7 bases). V lost 5 bases to trimming and J lost 0 bases, with 16 bases between them. Per germline, CDR1 MDHEN and CDR2 SYDVKM. The CDR3 totals 16 residues. The CDR3 reads CASSPPTGRNQETQYF. The CDR3 DNA reads TGTGCCAGCAGTCCTCCGACAGGGAGGAACCAAGAGACCCAGTACTTC.

CDR3 in amino acids: CASSQVGNTEAFF. In DNA form, the CDR3 reads TGCGCCAGCAGCCAAGTCGGGAACACTGAAGCTTTCTTT. The chain is built from TRBV4-1 and TRBJ1-1; no clear D gene. This CDR3 contains 13 residues. With 1 base removed from V and 1 base from J, the gap between germline ends came to 4 bases. Germline V CDR1 and CDR2: MGHRA, YSYEKL.

This clone was recorded once. This chain connects TRBV18 to TRBJ1-5; D perhaps matches TRBD1 (5 bases). Trimming cost V 2 bases and J 7 bases, with 12 bases left between them. The V gene's germline CDR1 is KGHSH and CDR2 LQKENI. This CDR3 spans 14 amino acids. CDR3 in amino acids: CASSPSGGQQPQHF. CDR3 nucleotide sequence: TGTGCCAGCTCACCAAGCGGGGGTCAACAGCCCCAGCATTTT.

V and J are TRBV29-1 and TRBJ1-1; the match to TRBD1 covers 8 bases. The CDR3 is 13 amino acids. V was clipped by 6 bases and J by 0 bases; unmatched bases: 3. The germline V gene encodes CDR1 SQVTM and CDR2 ANQGSEA. CDR3 nucleotide sequence: TGCAGCGTCGACAGGGGAATGAACACTGAAGCTTTCTTT. Encoded protein: CSVDRGMNTEAFF.

The V call is TRBV3-1 (or the pseudogene TRBV3-2), the J call TRBJ2-3, with D tentatively TRBD2 (6 bases). This CDR3 spans 21 amino acids. CDR1 and CDR2 (germline): LGHDT, YNNKEL (reference sequence). V was trimmed by 4 bases and J by 2 bases, leaving 31 bases between them. The CDR3, as DNA: TGTGCCAGCAGCCCCGGGAGATGGACACGGAGCCCTATCGACTCCACAGATACGCAGTATTTT. This codes for CASSPGRWTRSPIDSTDTQYF.

The chain joins TRBV10-3 to TRBJ1-1, with D unresolved. V gave up 7 bases and J gave up 4 bases, with 7 bases separating them. Germline V gives CDR1 ENHRY, CDR2 SYGVKD. The CDR3 totals 11 residues. The CDR3 loop is CAINAGTEAFF. CDR3 sequence (DNA): TGTGCCATCAACGCAGGCACTGAAGCTTTCTTT.

The V call is TRBV5-1, the J call TRBJ2-5; 9 positions agree with TRBD2. V dropped 0 bases and J dropped 2; count of bases not matched to a gene: 2. The CDR3 length is 15 residues. Per the germline V gene, CDR1 is SGHRS and CDR2 is YFSETQ. The DNA for the CDR3 is TGCGCCAGCAGCTTGGCCCTAGCGGGGCAAGAGACCCAGTACTTC. Translation: CASSLALAGQETQYF.

The chain has TRBV28 and TRBJ2-2; D possibly corresponds to TRBD2 (5 bases). Germline CDR1 reads MDHEN; CDR2 reads SYDVKM. V was pared by 4 bases and J by 0 bases, with 15 bases between. The CDR3 runs 17 residues. The CDR3 DNA reads TGTGCCAGCAGTTCACCTATTGGACTTCCGAACACCGGGGAGCTGTTTTTT. It codes for CASSSPIGLPNTGELFF.

The J gene is TRBJ2-7, the V gene TRBV20-1, with TRBD2 identical over 9 bases. CDR3 length equals 14 residues. CDR1 and CDR2 (germline): DFQATT, SNEGSKA (reference sequence). Germline trimming cut 3 bases from V and 4 bases from J; bases unmatched to any gene: 7. Here the CDR3 reads CSASGSSGIYEQYF. The CDR3 DNA reads TGCAGTGCTAGTGGATCTAGCGGGATATACGAGCAGTACTTC.

The chain carries TRBV28 and TRBJ2-4, with 8 bases matching TRBD2. This CDR3 spans 13 amino acids. V was clipped by 6 bases and J by 7 bases; unmatched bases: 5. Germline CDR1 is MDHEN and CDR2 is SYDVKM. CDR3 in amino acids: CASSPGGQNIQYF. DNA of the CDR3: TGTGCCAGCAGCCCGGGGGGGCAGAACATTCAGTACTTC.

CDR3 sequence: CASSYDAGAGELFF. CDR3 coding DNA: TGTGCCAGCAGTTACGATGCGGGGGCCGGGGAGCTGTTTTTT. The chain carries TRBV6-2 or TRBV6-3 and TRBJ2-2; TRBD2 matches at 7 bases. Trimming cost V 2 bases and J 6 bases; bases outside gene matches: 3. This CDR3 is built from 14 residues. The germline CDR1 and CDR2 sequences are MNHEY and SVGEGT.

The V gene is TRBV28, the J gene TRBJ2-3; a weak D match, TRBD2 (6 bases). The CDR3 contains 15 residues. Per germline, CDR1 MDHEN and CDR2 SYDVKM. The V end lost 2 bases, the J end lost 3 bases, and 12 bases lay between the germline ends. CDR3 region: CASSLIVAGTDTQYF. CDR3 sequence (DNA): TGTGCCAGCAGTTTAATCGTGGCGGGAACAGATACGCAGTATTTT. The full variable domain, completed using reference TRBV28 and TRBJ2-3, is DVKVTQSSRYLVKRTGEKVFLECVQDMDHENMFWYRQDPGLGLRLIYFSYDVKMKEKGDIPEGYSVSREKKERFSLILESASTNQTSMYLCASSLIVAGTDTQYFGPGTRLTVL.

The rearrangement uses TRBV18 and TRBJ1-4; D possibly corresponds to TRBD1 (5 bases). CDR3 size: 15 residues. In germline, CDR1 is KGHSH, CDR2 LQKENI. The V end lost 2 bases, the J end lost 6 bases, and 13 bases lay between the germline ends. The CDR3 DNA reads TGTGCCAGCTCACCAGAGACACAGGCGTATGAAAAACTGTTTTTT. It specifies CASSPETQAYEKLFF. Full variable domain (remainder filled in from reference TRBV18 and TRBJ1-4): NAGVMQNPRHLVRRRGQEARLRCSPMKGHSHVYWYRQLPEEGLKFMVYLQKENIIDESGMPKERFSAEFPKEGPSILRIQQVVRGDSAAYFCASSPETQAYEKLFFGSGTQLSVL.

The CDR3 region is CASSYEGGPYGYTF. DNA of the CDR3: TGTGCCAGCAGTTACGAGGGCGGGCCTTATGGCTACACCTTC. This chain links TRBV6-5 with TRBJ1-2; D is undetermined. This CDR3 contains 14 residues. Germline CDR1 is MNHEY and CDR2 is SVGAGI. The ends were cut back, 2 bases at V and 5 bases at J, with 12 bases in the middle.

The rearrangement joins TRBV6-1 to TRBJ1-6; TRBD1 aligns across 10 bases. Germline V CDR1 and CDR2: MNHNS, SASEGT. The CDR3 is 17 amino acids. V shed 2 bases, J shed 7 bases, and the junction held 8 bases outside the gene matches. The CDR3 DNA follows: TGTGCCAGCAGTGAACTCGTCGGGGACAGGGGAAATTCACCCCTCCACTTT. It encodes CASSELVGDRGNSPLHF.

The V gene is TRBV18, the J gene TRBJ2-4; D is unresolved. Germline CDR1 is KGHSH and CDR2 is LQKENI. With 3 bases removed from V and 0 bases from J, the gap between germline ends came to 9 bases. This CDR3 has 15 residues. The CDR3 region is CASSPSFLAKNIQYF. CDR3 nucleotides: TGTGCCAGCTCACCTTCCTTCCTAGCCAAAAACATTCAGTACTTC.

This clone was observed a few times. The rearrangement links TRBV11-2 to TRBJ2-3; TRBD2 aligns across 7 bases. V trimming: 1 base; J trimming: 6 bases; junction bases outside the gene matches: 4. There are 14 residues in the CDR3. Germline values: CDR1 SGHAT, CDR2 FQNNGV. Written as DNA, the CDR3 is TGTGCCAGCAGCTTAGTAGCGGGTGGGGATACGCAGTATTTT. Its protein is CASSLVAGGDTQYF.

This clone has just a few counts. The gene calls are TRBV11-2 and TRBJ2-1, with D possibly matching TRBD1 (5 bases). The CDR3 extends over 17 amino acids. Trimming removed 0 bases from V and 6 bases from J, with 18 bases in between. The germline gives CDR1 SGHAT, CDR2 FQNNGV. The CDR3 DNA reads as TGTGCCAGCAGCTTAGATTTGACAGTCCCCCTGCCCAATGAGCAGTTCTTC. This sequence encodes CASSLDLTVPLPNEQFF. The full variable domain, in which reference TRBV11-2 and TRBJ2-1 provide the parts outside the CDR3, is EAGVAQSPRYKIIEKRQSVAFWCNPISGHATLYWYQQILGQGPKLLIQFQNNGVVDDSQLPKDRFSAERLKGVDSTLKIQPAKLEDSAVYLCASSLDLTVPLPNEQFFGPGTRLTVL.

This chain joins TRBV5-4 and TRBJ2-1; the match to TRBD2 covers 7 bases. The germline V gene encodes CDR1 SGHNT and CDR2 YYREEE (reference sequence). This CDR3 has 15 residues. V gave up 0 bases and J gave up 5 bases; unmatched junction bases: 5. CDR3 bases: TGTGCCAGCAGCTTGGTGTCTAGCGGCAACAATGAGCAGTTCTTC. Translating it yields CASSLVSSGNNEQFF.

The chain has TRBV7-8 and TRBJ2-3; 12 bases fit TRBD2. This CDR3 has 16 amino acids. CDR1 is SGHVS, CDR2 FQNEAQ, per germline. The V gene end was trimmed by 5 bases and the J gene end by 3 bases; junction bases not matched to a gene: 6. CDR3 in DNA: TGTGCCAGCAGCCCAGGACTAGCGGGGTGGACAGATACGCAGTATTTT. Residues: CASSPGLAGWTDTQYF.